This T cell receptor (beta chain) was obtained from a study of technical replicates of blood from four donors. Unmatched junction bases numbered 6, after V lost 1 base and J lost 4 bases. CDR3 length equals 15 residues. CDR1 and CDR2 (germline): LGHNA, YSLEER. Profiled with immunoSEQ multiplex PCR; TCRdb holds only in-frame clones, not every one. The data show approximately 70,000 clones, with 91% seen just once and over 4% held by the top ten. The receptor was isolated from a human donor in good health. Some clones in this sample may be carry-over from other donors' samples. The chain recombines TRBV4-3 with TRBJ2-5; 7 nucleotides match TRBD1. Sequenced: PBMCs. The CDR3 reads CASSQGRDRGETQYF. CDR3 DNA: TGCGCCAGCAGCCAAGGCCGGGACAGAGGAGAGACCCAGTACTTC.